One sample yielded the 12 T cell receptor beta chains listed below, sequenced in a study of shared clonotypes between healthy human individuals. Some clones are missing from TCRdb's copy, which holds only in-frame ones; the method was immunoSEQ multiplex PCR. Here the sample spans over a million clones, roughly 96% being singletons. The sequenced sample was naive CD4+ T cells sorted from blood. Subset denoted: CD45RA+ positively selected. Receptor source: a man younger than 45 in good health.

This chain joins TRBV10-1 and TRBJ2-3; D perhaps matches TRBD2 (5 bases). CDR3 length equals 16 residues. Trimming took 5 bases from V and 5 from J, leaving 20 bases between them. Germline loops: CDR1 WNHNN, CDR2 SYGVQD (reference sequence). CDR3 sequence: CASSRVREIGRDTQYF. Here the CDR3 DNA reads TGCGCCAGCAGTCGAGTCCGGGAAATCGGCAGAGATACGCAGTATTTT.

In this sample, this clone turned up a few times. The chain is built from TRBV5-1 and TRBJ2-7; TRBD2 agrees at 7 bases. Germline V gives CDR1 SGHRS, CDR2 YFSETQ. The ends lost 6 bases at V and 6 bases at J; junction bases unmatched: 15. This CDR3 comprises 15 residues. The CDR3 here is CASKKETSRPFEQYF. The CDR3 nucleotides read TGCGCCAGCAAAAAGGAGACTAGCCGCCCATTCGAGCAGTACTTC.

The chain is built from TRBV6-1 and TRBJ1-2; D gene uncertain. The CDR3 spans 18 residues. CDR1 MNHNS and CDR2 SASEGT come from the germline V gene. V was pared by 2 bases and J by 3 bases, with 22 bases between. CDR3 loop: CASSELGRLAFGDYGYTF. CDR3 coding DNA: TGTGCCAGCAGTGAACTAGGCAGGCTTGCATTTGGGGACTATGGCTACACCTTC.

With regard to this clone: This sample also contains other DNA sequences that code for the same CDR3. The CDR3 DNA is TGCGCCAGCAGCTTGCAGGGGGCCGGCACAGATACGCAGTATTTT. As protein: CASSLQGAGTDTQYF. The rearrangement uses TRBV5-1 and TRBJ2-3; 8 bases fit TRBD1. CDR1 and CDR2 (germline): SGHRS, YFSETQ. This CDR3 spans 15 amino acids. V dropped 1 base and J dropped 1; count of bases not matched to a gene: 2. Based on the CDR3 plus reference TRBV5-1 and TRBJ2-3, the full variable domain is KAGVTQTPRYLIKTRGQQVTLSCSPISGHRSVSWYQQTPGQGLQFLFEYFSETQRNKGNFPGRFSGRQFSNSRSEMNVSTLELGDSALYLCASSLQGAGTDTQYFGPGTRLTVL.

The rearrangement uses TRBV10-3 and TRBJ2-7; no definite D call. Germline V lookup: CDR1 ENHRY, CDR2 SYGVKD. CDR3 size: 12 residues. The CDR3 DNA is TGTGCTCACGCTCCCAGCTCCTACGAGCAGTACTTC. Protein sequence: CAHAPSSYEQYF.

This rearrangement joins TRBV7-6 to TRBJ2-5, with TRBD2 as a possible D gene (5 bases). Per germline, CDR1 SGHVS and CDR2 FNYEAQ. This CDR3 is 14 amino acids long. The germline V and J ends were trimmed by 1 base and 4 bases, with 10 bases remaining between them. CDR3 sequence: CASSLVAGPETQYF. The CDR3 DNA is TGTGCCAGCAGCTTAGTCGCGGGCCCAGAGACCCAGTACTTC.

The DNA for the CDR3 is TGTGCCAGCAGTTACAAGGGTGGGGAAAAACTGTTTTTT. Its translation: CASSYKGGEKLFF. The rearrangement uses TRBV6-5 and TRBJ1-4; D gene ambiguous. The length of the CDR3 is 13 residues. Trimming shortened V by 2 bases and J by 8 bases, and 9 bases separated the two germline ends. Germline V gene data show CDR1 as MNHEY and CDR2 as SVGAGI.

This chain uses TRBV5-1 with TRBJ2-7, with 15 bases lining up with TRBD2. This CDR3 has 16 residues. V was clipped by 3 bases and J by 5 bases; unmatched bases: 6. The germline V gene has CDR1 SGHRS and CDR2 YFSETQ. CDR3 residues: CASSSGLAGGINEQYF. The CDR3 DNA reads as TGCGCCAGCAGCTCGGGACTAGCGGGAGGAATCAACGAGCAGTACTTC.

The J gene is TRBJ2-3, the V gene TRBV5-4, with no clear D. From germline, CDR1 is SGHNT and CDR2 YYREEE (reference sequence). The CDR3 totals 16 residues. V gave up 1 base and J gave up 1 base, with 13 bases separating them. The CDR3 region is CASSLLAVLGTDTQYF. CDR3 bases: TGTGCCAGCAGCTTGCTCGCGGTTCTAGGCACAGATACGCAGTATTTT.

The chain carries TRBV6-1 and TRBJ2-3; 7 bases fit TRBD2. Losses at the gene ends were 7 bases for V and 5 bases for J; bases not matched to a gene: 9. CDR1 and CDR2 from the germline V gene are MNHNS and SASEGT. The CDR3 totals 14 residues. The CDR3 is CASTRWGGRDTQYF. The CDR3 DNA sequence: TGTGCCAGCACCCGGTGGGGGGGAAGAGATACGCAGTATTTT.

This chain uses TRBV29-1 with TRBJ2-5; 7 positions match TRBD2. Germline trimming cut 6 bases from V and 4 bases from J; bases unmatched to any gene: 8. The CDR3 extends over 13 amino acids. Looked up from germline, CDR1 is SQVTM and CDR2 is ANQGSEA. CDR3 sequence: CSVQAGWAETQYF. CDR3 in DNA: TGCAGCGTCCAAGCGGGATGGGCAGAGACCCAGTACTTC.

This chain links TRBV7-7 with TRBJ2-2; D unclear. In germline, CDR1 is SSHAT, CDR2 FNYEAQ (reference sequence). This CDR3 is 15 amino acids long. V was pared by 1 base and J by 2 bases, with 8 bases between. CDR3 residues: CASSLVDGNTGELFF. The CDR3 DNA reads TGTGCCAGCAGCTTAGTAGACGGTAACACCGGGGAGCTGTTTTTT. Full variable domain (missing parts from reference TRBV7-7 and TRBJ2-2): GAGVSQSPRYKVTKRGQDVTLRCDPISSHATLYWYQQALGQGPEFLTYFNYEAQPDKSGLPSDRFSAERPEGSISTLTIQRTEQRDSAMYRCASSLVDGNTGELFFGEGSRLTVL.